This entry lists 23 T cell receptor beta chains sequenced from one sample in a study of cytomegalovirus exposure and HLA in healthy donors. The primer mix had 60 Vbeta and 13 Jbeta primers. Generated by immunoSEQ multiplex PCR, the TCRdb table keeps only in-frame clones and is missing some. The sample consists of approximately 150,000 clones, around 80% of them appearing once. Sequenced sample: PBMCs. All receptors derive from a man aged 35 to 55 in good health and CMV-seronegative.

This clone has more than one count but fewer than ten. The CDR3 sequence is CAWSAGQGSGYTF. CDR3 nucleotide sequence: TGTGCCTGGAGTGCGGGACAGGGTTCTGGCTACACCTTC. The chain couples TRBV30 to TRBJ1-2; 9 bases are shared with TRBD1. The CDR3 spans 13 residues. V lost 1 base and J lost 7; bases outside the gene matches: 4. The germline CDR1 and CDR2 sequences are GTSNPN and SVGIG (reference sequence).

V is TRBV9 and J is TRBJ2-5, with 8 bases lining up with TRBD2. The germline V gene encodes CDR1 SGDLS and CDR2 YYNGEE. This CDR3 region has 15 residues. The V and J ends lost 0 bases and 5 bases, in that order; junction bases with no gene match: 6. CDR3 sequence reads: CASSVGVSGMETQYF. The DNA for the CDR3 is TGTGCCAGCAGCGTAGGAGTTAGCGGGATGGAGACCCAGTACTTC.

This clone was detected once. CDR3 residues: CASRLTGSNEQFF. The CDR3 nucleotides are TGTGCCAGCAGACTGACAGGATCCAATGAGCAGTTCTTC. The chain joins TRBV27 to TRBJ2-1; possibly TRBD1 for D (6 bases). The germline CDR1 and CDR2 sequences are MNHEY and SMNVEV (reference sequence). The CDR3 runs 13 residues. Between the trimmed V and J ends, which lost 6 bases and 6 bases, there was a span of 12 bases.

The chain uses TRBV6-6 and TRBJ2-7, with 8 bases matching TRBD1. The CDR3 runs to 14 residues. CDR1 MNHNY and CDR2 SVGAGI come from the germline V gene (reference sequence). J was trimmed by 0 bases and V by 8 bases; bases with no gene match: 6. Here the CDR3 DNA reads TGTGCCAGCCGCCGGGACAGGAGCTCCTACGAGCAGTACGTC. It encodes CASRRDRSSYEQYV.

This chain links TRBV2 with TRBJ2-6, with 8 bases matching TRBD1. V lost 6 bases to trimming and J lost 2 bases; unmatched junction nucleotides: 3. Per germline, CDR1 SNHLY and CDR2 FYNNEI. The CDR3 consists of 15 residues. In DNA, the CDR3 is TGTGCCAGCAGCCGGACAGGGACTGGGGCCAACGTCCTGACTTTC. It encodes CASSRTGTGANVLTF.

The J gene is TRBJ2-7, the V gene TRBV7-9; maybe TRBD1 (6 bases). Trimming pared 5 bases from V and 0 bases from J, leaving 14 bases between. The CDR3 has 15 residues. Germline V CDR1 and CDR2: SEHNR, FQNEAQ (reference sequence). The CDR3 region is CASSTGQIYSYEQYF. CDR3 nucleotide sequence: TGTGCCAGCAGCACCGGACAGATTTACTCCTACGAGCAGTACTTC.

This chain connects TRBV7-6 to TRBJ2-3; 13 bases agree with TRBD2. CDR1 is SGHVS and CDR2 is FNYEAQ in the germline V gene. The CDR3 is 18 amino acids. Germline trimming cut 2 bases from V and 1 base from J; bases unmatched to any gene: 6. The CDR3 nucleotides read TGTGCCAGCAGCTTACCCTGGACTAGCGGGAGTGGCACAGATACGCAGTATTTT. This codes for CASSLPWTSGSGTDTQYF.

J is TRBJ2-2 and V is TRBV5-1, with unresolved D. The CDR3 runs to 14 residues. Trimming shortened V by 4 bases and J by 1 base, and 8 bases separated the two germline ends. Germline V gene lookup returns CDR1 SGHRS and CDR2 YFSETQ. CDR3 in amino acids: CASSLQVNTGELFF. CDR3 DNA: TGCGCCAGCAGCCTCCAGGTGAACACCGGGGAGCTGTTTTTT.

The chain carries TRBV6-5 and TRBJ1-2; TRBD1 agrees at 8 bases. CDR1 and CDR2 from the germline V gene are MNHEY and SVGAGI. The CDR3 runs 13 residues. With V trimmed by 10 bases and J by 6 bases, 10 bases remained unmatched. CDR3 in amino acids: CATSWDRTNGYTF. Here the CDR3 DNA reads TGTGCCACCTCCTGGGACAGGACAAATGGCTACACCTTC.

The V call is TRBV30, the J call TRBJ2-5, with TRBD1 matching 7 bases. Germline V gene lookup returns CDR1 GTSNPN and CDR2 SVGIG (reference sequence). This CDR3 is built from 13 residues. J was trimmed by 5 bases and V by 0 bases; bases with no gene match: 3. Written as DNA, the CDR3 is TGTGCCTGGAGTGTAAGGGGGCCCGAGACCCAGTACTTC. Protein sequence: CAWSVRGPETQYF.

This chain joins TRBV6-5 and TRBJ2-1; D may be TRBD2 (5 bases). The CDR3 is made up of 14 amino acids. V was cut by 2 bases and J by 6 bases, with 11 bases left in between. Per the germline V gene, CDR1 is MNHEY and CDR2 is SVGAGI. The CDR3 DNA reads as TGTGCCAGCAGTTACCGAGGGAGTGGCAATGAGCAGTTCTTC. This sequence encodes CASSYRGSGNEQFF.

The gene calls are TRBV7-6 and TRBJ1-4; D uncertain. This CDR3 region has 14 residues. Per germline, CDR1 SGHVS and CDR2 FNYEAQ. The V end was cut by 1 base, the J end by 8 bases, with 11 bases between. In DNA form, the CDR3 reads TGTGCCAGCAGCTTAGAACCAGAGGAGGAAAAACTGTTTTTT. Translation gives CASSLEPEEEKLFF.

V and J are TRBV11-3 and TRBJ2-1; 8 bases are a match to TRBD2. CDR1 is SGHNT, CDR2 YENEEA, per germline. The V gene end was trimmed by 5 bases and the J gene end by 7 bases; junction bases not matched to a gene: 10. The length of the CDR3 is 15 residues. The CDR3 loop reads CASSPRGAKRNEQFF. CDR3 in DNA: TGTGCCAGCAGCCCGCGGGGGGCGAAACGAAATGAGCAGTTCTTC. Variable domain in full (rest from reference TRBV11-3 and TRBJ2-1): EAGVVQSPRYKIIEKKQPVAFWCNPISGHNTLYWYLQNLGQGPELLIRYENEEAVDDSQLPKDRFSAERLKGVDSTLKIQPAELGDSAVYLCASSPRGAKRNEQFFGPGTRLTVL.

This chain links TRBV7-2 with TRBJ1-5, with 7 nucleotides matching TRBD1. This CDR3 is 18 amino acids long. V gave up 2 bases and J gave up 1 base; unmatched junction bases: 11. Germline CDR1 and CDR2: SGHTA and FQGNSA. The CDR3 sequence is CASSLWGTASRSNQPQHF. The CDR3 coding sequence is TGTGCCAGCAGCTTATGGGGGACAGCTTCGAGGAGCAATCAGCCCCAGCATTTT.

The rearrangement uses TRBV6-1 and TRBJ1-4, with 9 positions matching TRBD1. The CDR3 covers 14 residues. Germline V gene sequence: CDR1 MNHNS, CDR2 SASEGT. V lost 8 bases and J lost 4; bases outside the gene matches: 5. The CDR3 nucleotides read TGTGCCAGCGGGAGGACAGGGGTTAATGAAAAACTGTTTTTT. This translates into CASGRTGVNEKLFF.

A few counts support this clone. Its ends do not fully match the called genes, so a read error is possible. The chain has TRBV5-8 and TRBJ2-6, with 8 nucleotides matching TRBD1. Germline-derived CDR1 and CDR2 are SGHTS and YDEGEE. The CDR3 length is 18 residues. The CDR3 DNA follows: TGTGCCAGCAGCTTTAGACAGGGGTTATCTTCTGGGGCCAACGGCCTGACTTTC. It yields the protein CASSFRQGLSSGANGLTF.

CDR3 nucleotides: TGTGCCTGGGCAACAGGGTCCTACGAGCAGTACTTC. It translates to CAWATGSYEQYF. The genes are TRBV30 and TRBJ2-7; D may be TRBD1 (6 bases). There are 12 residues in the CDR3. Deletions cut 5 bases from V and 1 base from J, with 9 bases between. From germline, CDR1 is GTSNPN and CDR2 SVGIG (reference sequence).

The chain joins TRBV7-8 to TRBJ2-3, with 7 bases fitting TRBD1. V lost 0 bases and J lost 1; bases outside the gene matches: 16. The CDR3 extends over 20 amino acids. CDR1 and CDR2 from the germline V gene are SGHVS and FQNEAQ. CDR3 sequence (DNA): TGTGCCAGCAGCTTAGCTGTGACAGGGTCGTATCCTTCGCGCACAGATACGCAGTATTTT. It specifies CASSLAVTGSYPSRTDTQYF.

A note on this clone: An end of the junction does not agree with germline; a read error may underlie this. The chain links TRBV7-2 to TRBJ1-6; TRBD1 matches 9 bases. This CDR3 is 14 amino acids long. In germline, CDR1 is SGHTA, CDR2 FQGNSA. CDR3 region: CASSLTGGRSPLHF. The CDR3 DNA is TGCGCCAGCAGCTTGACAGGGGGTCGTTCACCCCTCCACTTT.

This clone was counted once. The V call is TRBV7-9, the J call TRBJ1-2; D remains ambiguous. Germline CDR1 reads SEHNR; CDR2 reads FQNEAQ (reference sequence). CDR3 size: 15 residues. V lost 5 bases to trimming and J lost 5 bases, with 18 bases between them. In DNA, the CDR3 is TGTGCCAGCAGCCCCCGCGCCGACATCGTTTATGGCTACACCTTC. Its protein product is CASSPRADIVYGYTF.

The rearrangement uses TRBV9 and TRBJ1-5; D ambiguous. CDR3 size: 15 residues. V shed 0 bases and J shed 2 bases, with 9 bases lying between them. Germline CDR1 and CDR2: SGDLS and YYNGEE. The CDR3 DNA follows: TGTGCCAGCAGCGTAGACGGGATGGGCAATCAGCCCCAGCATTTT. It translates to CASSVDGMGNQPQHF.

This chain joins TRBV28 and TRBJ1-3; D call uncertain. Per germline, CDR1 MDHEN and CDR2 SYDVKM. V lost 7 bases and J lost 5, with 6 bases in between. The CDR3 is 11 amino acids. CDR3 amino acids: CASTGRNTIYF. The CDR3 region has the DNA TGTGCCAGCACGGGGAGAAACACCATATATTTT.

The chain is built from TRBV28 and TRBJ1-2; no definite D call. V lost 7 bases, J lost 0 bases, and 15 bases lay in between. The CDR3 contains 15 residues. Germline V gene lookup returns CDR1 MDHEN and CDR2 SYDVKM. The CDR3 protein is CASNLPAGANYGYTF. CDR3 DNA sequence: TGTGCCAGCAACCTTCCCGCCGGAGCTAACTATGGCTACACCTTC.